This TCR beta chain was retrieved from a study of T cell responses to AZD1222 COVID-19 vaccine. About this clone itself: The antigen is unknown.

This CDR3 has 16 amino acids. With 0 bases removed from V and 1 base from J, the gap between germline ends came to 11 bases. Per germline, CDR1 SGDLS and CDR2 YYNGEE. Sequencing used immunoSEQ multiplex PCR; TCRdb keeps in-frame clones, though not all of them. The sample records around 77,000 clones, 80% to 90% being singletons. Overall study findings and caveats: The number of AZD1222 recipients seropositive at baseline was only five or six.

Sample: peripheral blood, taken on day 0 of AZD1222 vaccination. The sequence was obtained from an adult in good health. The chain joins TRBV9 to TRBJ1-3, with no clear D. CDR3 loop: CASSVEVGMSGNTIYF. The CDR3 nucleotides read TGTGCCAGCAGCGTAGAAGTTGGGATGTCTGGAAACACCATATATTTT.